This TCR beta chain was identified during a study of T cells after posttransplantation cyclophosphamide. CDR3 length: 14 residues. V lost 0 bases to trimming and J lost 6 bases, with 12 bases between them. Germline CDR1 SGHRS, CDR2 YFSETQ. Study outcomes and limitations: Blood and skin or GI T cell repertoires showed limited TRB overlap. After PTCy, TRB diversity resembled that of CNI/methotrexate controls. Later post-transplant blood repertoires were often dominated by donor CD8+ memory clones.

The table lists this clone with many counts. Its antigen is still unknown. Treatment was busulfan-fludarabine conditioning, a marrow graft, and cyclophosphamide on days +3 and +4. Only in-frame clones appear in the TCRdb table, and some are missing; sequencing was by immunoSEQ multiplex PCR. The data show over 10,000 clones, none appearing only once, with 20% to 30% held by the ten largest. The chain has TRBV5-1 and TRBJ1-1; no clear D. The clonotype comes from a female patient in her forties or fifties who received an allogeneic stem cell transplant from an unrelated donor, was CMV-positive, and had acute GVHD only. Part of the T cells may come from the graft donor. The sequencing here drew on PBMCs, taken after allogeneic stem cell transplant with posttransplant cyclophosphamide. CDR3 bases: TGCGCCAGCAGCTTGGCCATTGAGAGTTCTGAAGCTTTCTTT. This sequence encodes CASSLAIESSEAFF.